This T cell receptor (beta chain) was observed in a study of long-term antiretroviral therapy in people with HIV. Broader study findings: It was not possible to obtain data on ART adherence, viral resistance or therapy changes. The range of CDR3 lengths in HIV repertoires proved narrower than that found in controls.

A remark on this clone: Its antigen is unidentified.

CDR3 length: 13 residues. The V gene lost 2 bases and the J gene lost 5 bases, with 9 bases spanning the gap. Looked up from germline, CDR1 is LGHNT and CDR2 is FRNRAP. The authors ran the immunoSEQ assay, v3.0, at survey level. The repertoire was sequenced with immunoSEQ multiplex PCR; TCRdb's copy has only in-frame clones and lacks some. This repertoire shows approximately 35,000 clones, around three quarters found once; its top ten account for roughly 7.2%. Two or more post-ART PBMC samples, plus at least one pre-ART sample, were available for each donor. The chain links TRBV12-5 to TRBJ1-1, with TRBD1 as a possible D gene (5 bases). The origin of this receptor is a woman aged 45-65 years with HIV. Here the sequenced sample was unsorted PBMCs, taken 2 years after starting antiretroviral therapy. The CDR3: CASGLSWGTEAFF. CDR3 bases: TGTGCTAGTGGTTTGTCTTGGGGGACTGAAGCTTTCTTT.